The rows below give T cell receptor beta chains drawn from one sample of a study of CD8 T cells in ankylosing spondylitis. TCRdb ran MiXCR on the 5' RACE reads and lists one entry per CDR3 protein. This table holds roughly 130,000 distinct CDR3 sequences, 9.3% found once. The sequenced material came from blood, either unsorted or a sorted T cell fraction (not recorded which). Receptors were obtained from a male donor with ankylosing spondylitis or in good health (not recorded which). Each CDR3 is given with its conserved first and last residue. D genes are given only for firm matches. Part of the rows lack a size; the others show once, few, many or a class for expanded clones.

CDR3aa | CDR3nt | v_gene | d_gene | j_gene | abundance
CASSQGAGGMWSTDTQYF | TGCGCCAGCAGCCAAGGGGCAGGGGGTATGTGGAGCACAGATACGCAGTATTTT | TRBV4-3 | TRBD1 | TRBJ2-3 | many
CASSWPGLQDNEQFF | TGTGCCAGCAGTTGGCCGGGACTCCAAGATAATGAGCAGTTCTTC | TRBV6-2/TRBV6-3 | - | TRBJ2-1 | many
CASRANTGELFF | TGCGCCAGCAGAGCGAACACCGGGGAGCTGTTTTTT | TRBV5-1 | - | TRBJ2-2 | many
CASSSPPGTDRRYNEQFF | TGTGCCAGCAGTTCCCCCCCCGGGACAGACAGAAGGTACAATGAGCAGTTCTTC | TRBV7-6 | TRBD1 | TRBJ2-1 | many
CASKAGGESYNEQFF | TGCGCCAGCAAGGCAGGGGGGGAGTCCTACAATGAGCAGTTCTTC | TRBV5-1 | - | TRBJ2-1 | -
CASSLRTKDSPLHF | TGTGCCAGTAGCCTCCGGACGAAGGATTCACCCCTCCACTTT | TRBV19 | - | TRBJ1-6 | many
CASRNGLGGNTIYF | TGTGCCAGCAGGAACGGGCTGGGTGGAAACACCATATATTTT | TRBV5-6 | - | TRBJ1-3 | -
CASSFGTSGQTQYF | TGCGCCAGCAGCTTCGGGACTAGCGGGCAGACCCAGTACTTC | TRBV5-1 | TRBD2 | TRBJ2-5 | many
CASSFGWGQETQYF | TGTGCCAGCAGCTTTGGCTGGGGGCAAGAGACCCAGTACTTC | TRBV7-2 | - | TRBJ2-5 | many
CCARAKLRNTPPGELFF | TGCTGTGCTAGAGCCAAGTTGCGAAACACCCCTCCCGGGGAGCTGTTTTTT | TRBV20-1 | - | TRBJ2-2 | -
CSARAILRGGNYNEQFF | TGCAGTGCTAGAGCTATCCTCAGGGGAGGGAATTACAATGAGCAGTTCTTC | TRBV20-1 | - | TRBJ2-1 | few
CATSREYYNEQFF | TGTGCCACCAGCAGAGAATACTACAATGAGCAGTTCTTC | TRBV15 | - | TRBJ2-1 | many
CASSLDSRMGETQYF | TGTGCCAGCAGCTTAGATTCGAGGATGGGAGAGACCCAGTACTTC | TRBV7-2 | - | TRBJ2-5 | many
CASSPQFGKQFF | TGTGCCAGCAGCCCCCAATTTGGTAAGCAGTTCTTC | TRBV9 | - | TRBJ2-1 | many
CASSLLPGGVYGYTF | TGTGCCAGCAGTCTCCTTCCAGGGGGCGTCTATGGCTACACCTTC | TRBV28 | TRBD1 | TRBJ1-2 | many
CRPMRGTEAFF | TGCAGGCCTATGCGGGGTACTGAAGCTTTCTTT | TRBV20-1 | - | TRBJ1-1 | few
CSVGGGGSTDTQYF | TGCAGCGTTGGAGGGGGCGGGAGCACAGATACGCAGTATTTT | TRBV29-1 | TRBD1 | TRBJ2-3 | many
CASSHRQGTAGNTIYF | TGCGCCAGCAGTCATCGACAGGGAACGGCTGGAAACACCATATATTTT | TRBV23-1 | TRBD1 | TRBJ1-3 | few